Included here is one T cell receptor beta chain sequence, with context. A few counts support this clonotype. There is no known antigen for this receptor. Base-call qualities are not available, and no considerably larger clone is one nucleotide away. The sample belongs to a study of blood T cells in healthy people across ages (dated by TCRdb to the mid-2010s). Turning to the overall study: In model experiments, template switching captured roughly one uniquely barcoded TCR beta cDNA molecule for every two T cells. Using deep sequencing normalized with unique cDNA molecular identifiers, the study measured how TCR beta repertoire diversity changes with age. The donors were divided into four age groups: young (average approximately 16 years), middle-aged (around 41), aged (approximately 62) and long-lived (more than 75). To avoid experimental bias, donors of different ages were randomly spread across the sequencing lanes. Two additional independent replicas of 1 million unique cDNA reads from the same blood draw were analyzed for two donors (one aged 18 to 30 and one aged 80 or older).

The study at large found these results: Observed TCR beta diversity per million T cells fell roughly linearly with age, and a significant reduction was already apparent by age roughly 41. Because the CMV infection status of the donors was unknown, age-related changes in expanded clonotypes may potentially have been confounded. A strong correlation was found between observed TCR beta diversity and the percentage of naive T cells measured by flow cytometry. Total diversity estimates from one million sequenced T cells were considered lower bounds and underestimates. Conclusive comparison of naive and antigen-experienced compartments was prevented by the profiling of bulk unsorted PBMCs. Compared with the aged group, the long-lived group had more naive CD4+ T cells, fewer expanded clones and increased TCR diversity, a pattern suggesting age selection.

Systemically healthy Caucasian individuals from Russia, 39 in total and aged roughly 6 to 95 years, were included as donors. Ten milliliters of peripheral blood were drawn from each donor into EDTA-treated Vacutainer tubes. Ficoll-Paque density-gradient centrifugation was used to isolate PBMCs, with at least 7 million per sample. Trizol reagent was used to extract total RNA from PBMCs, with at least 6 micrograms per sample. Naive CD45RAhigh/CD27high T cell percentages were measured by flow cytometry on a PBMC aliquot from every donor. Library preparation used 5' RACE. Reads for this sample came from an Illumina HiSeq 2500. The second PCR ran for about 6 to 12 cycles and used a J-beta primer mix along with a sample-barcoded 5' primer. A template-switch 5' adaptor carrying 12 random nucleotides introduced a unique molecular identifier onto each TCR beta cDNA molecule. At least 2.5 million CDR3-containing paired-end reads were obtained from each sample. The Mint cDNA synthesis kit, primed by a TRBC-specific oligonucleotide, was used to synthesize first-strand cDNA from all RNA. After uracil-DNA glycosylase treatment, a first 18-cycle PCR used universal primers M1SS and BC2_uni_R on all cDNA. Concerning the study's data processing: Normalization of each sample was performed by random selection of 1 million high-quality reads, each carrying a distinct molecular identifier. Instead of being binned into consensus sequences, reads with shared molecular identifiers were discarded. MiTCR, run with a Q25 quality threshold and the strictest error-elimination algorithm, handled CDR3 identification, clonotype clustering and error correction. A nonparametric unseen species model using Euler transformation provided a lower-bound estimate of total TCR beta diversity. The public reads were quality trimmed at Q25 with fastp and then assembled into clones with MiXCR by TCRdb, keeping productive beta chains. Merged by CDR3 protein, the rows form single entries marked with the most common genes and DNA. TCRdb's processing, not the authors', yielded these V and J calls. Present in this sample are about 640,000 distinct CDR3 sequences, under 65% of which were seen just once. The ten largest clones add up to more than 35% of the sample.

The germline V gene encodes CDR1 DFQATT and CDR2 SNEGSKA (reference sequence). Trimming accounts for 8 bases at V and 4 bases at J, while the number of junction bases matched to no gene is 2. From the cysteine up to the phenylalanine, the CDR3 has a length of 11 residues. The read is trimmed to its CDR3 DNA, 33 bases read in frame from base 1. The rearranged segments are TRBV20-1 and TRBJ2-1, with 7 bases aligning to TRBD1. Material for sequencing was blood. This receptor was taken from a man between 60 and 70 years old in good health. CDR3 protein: CSSGGYNEQFF. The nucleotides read TGCAGTTCAGGGGGATACAATGAGCAGTTCTTC.